The sequence of this T cell receptor (beta chain) was determined in a study of cytomegalovirus exposure and HLA in healthy donors. Overall study context: An earlier analysis found fewer than 120 million unique TCR beta sequences from about 190 million T cells. Regarding the study as a whole: Prior analysis indicated that the majority of TCR beta V segments exhibited productivity approximately 90% or approximately 30% of the time. Only CMV serostatus was available as immune exposure information.

The germline V gene encodes CDR1 SGHNT and CDR2 YENEEA. CDR3 length: 15 amino acids. V shed 4 bases and J 6 bases; nucleotides not matched to a gene: 8. A multiplex PCR was run with 60 Vbeta primers and 13 Jbeta primers. The data were produced by immunoSEQ multiplex PCR, yet TCRdb's version contains in-frame clones alone and is incomplete. The record lists around 200,000 clones, of which the ten most abundant hold approximately 0.98%. A remark on this clone: Its specificity is not known.

This clonotype originated in a woman aged 30 to 39 in good health and CMV-seropositive. The rearrangement joins TRBV11-3 to TRBJ2-1; 8 bases align to TRBD2. The sequencing input was PBMCs. The CDR3 coding sequence is TGTGCCAGCAGCTATAGCGGGATGGAGGGCAATGAGCAGTTCTTC. It translates to CASSYSGMEGNEQFF.